These 8 T cell receptor beta chains originate from one sample sequenced in a study of STAT5B mutations in CD4+ large granular lymphocyte leukemia. Using immunoSEQ multiplex PCR, the repertoire was profiled, and TCRdb retains in-frame clones only, with some absent. The table has roughly 32,000 clones, 65% to 80% seen once. The sequencing sample was made of CD4+ T cells from blood buffy coats. The receptor source for this set is a human donor in good health.

This rearrangement joins TRBV28 to TRBJ1-2, with D hard to call. Trimming removed 2 bases from V and 7 bases from J, with 11 bases in between. This CDR3 region has 13 residues. Germline V gene sequence: CDR1 MDHEN, CDR2 SYDVKM. CDR3 loop: CASSLPLSGGYTF. CDR3 DNA: TGTGCCAGCAGTTTACCCCTTTCGGGTGGCTACACCTTC.

V usage is TRBV9 and J usage is TRBJ2-3; 8 bases line up with TRBD1. With V trimmed by 4 bases and J by 4 bases, 5 bases remained unmatched. The CDR3 extends over 14 amino acids. Germline CDR1 reads SGDLS; CDR2 reads YYNGEE. The CDR3 is CASSFQGAADTQYF. The DNA of the CDR3 is TGTGCCAGCAGCTTCCAGGGGGCTGCAGATACGCAGTATTTT.

In its sample, this clone was seen once. The genes are TRBV28 and TRBJ1-3; 10 bases align to TRBD1. The germline CDR1 and CDR2 sequences are MDHEN and SYDVKM. The length of the CDR3 is 17 residues. The trim removed 4 bases at V and 4 bases at J, leaving 10 bases unmatched. The CDR3 loop is CASSSPGDRGSGNTIYF. DNA for the CDR3: TGTGCCAGCAGTTCTCCCGGGGACAGGGGCTCCGGAAACACCATATATTTT.

This clone has a single count. The chain uses TRBV10-2 and TRBJ2-3; TRBD2 agrees at 14 bases. The CDR3 runs 16 residues. J gave up 10 bases and V 5 bases, and 11 bases lay outside the gene matches. From germline, CDR1 is WSHSY and CDR2 SAAADI. DNA of the CDR3: TGCGCCAGCAGTACGCGCGGGACTAGCGGGAGCTCCCCGCAGTATTTT. Its translation is CASSTRGTSGSSPQYF.

This chain uses TRBV28 with TRBJ2-5; D possibly corresponds to TRBD2 (6 bases). The J call could be wrong; TRBJ2-7 is a better fit for the DNA end. CDR1 and CDR2 from the germline V gene are MDHEN and SYDVKM. CDR3 length equals 13 residues. CDR3 sequence (DNA): TGTGCCAGCAGTATCCGGGGGACCTACGAGCAGTACTTC. Its translation: CASSIRGTYEQYF.

This chain connects TRBV2 to TRBJ1-5, with TRBD1 matching over 7 bases. The CDR3 covers 16 residues. Germline assignment: CDR1 SNHLY and CDR2 FYNNEI. V lost 1 base and J lost 4; bases outside the gene matches: 7. DNA for the CDR3: TGTGCCAGCAGTGAAGAGGGGGCAGGACAGAATCAGCCCCAGCATTTT. Its translation is CASSEEGAGQNQPQHF.

The table lists this clone with a few counts. The J gene is TRBJ1-5, the V gene TRBV5-1; D is unresolved. V lost 4 bases and J 7 bases, leaving 18 bases between the germline ends. The CDR3 covers 15 residues. The V gene's germline CDR1 is SGHRS and CDR2 YFSETQ. CDR3 sequence (DNA): TGCGCCAGCAGCCCCGGGGATGTGGAAAACCAGCCCCAGCATTTT. Protein product: CASSPGDVENQPQHF.

The V and J genes are TRBV5-4 and TRBJ2-7; 14 bases are a match to TRBD2. J lost 4 bases, V lost 2 bases, and 11 bases had no gene match. The length of the CDR3 is 18 residues. Per the germline V gene, CDR1 is SGHNT and CDR2 is YYREEE (reference sequence). CDR3 loop: CASSLGLAGGPTDYEQYF. The DNA for the CDR3 is TGTGCCAGCAGCTTAGGACTAGCGGGAGGACCTACTGATTACGAGCAGTACTTC.